These 28 T cell receptor beta chains originate from one sample sequenced in a study of blood T cells in healthy people across ages. The second PCR ran roughly 7 to 12 cycles with a sample-barcoded 5' primer and J-beta primers. TCRdb redid the calling of the 5' RACE reads with MiXCR, one entry per CDR3 protein. This sample yields approximately 730,000 distinct CDR3 sequences, of which approximately 55% are seen a single time; 40% to 50% belongs to the top ten. Source material: blood. The origin of the receptors is a man older than 75 in good health.

The rearrangement links TRBV12-3 or TRBV12-4 to TRBJ1-2; D not resolved. The CDR3 consists of 14 residues. V lost 6 bases to trimming and J lost 2 bases, with 13 bases between them. The CDR3 DNA follows: TGTGCCAGCAGCCAAACAGACGGCAACTATGGCTACACCTTC. Its protein is CASSQTDGNYGYTF.

The rearrangement uses TRBV7-9 and TRBJ2-1; D ambiguous. The CDR3 contains 15 residues. Germline V gene data show CDR1 as SEHNR and CDR2 as FQNEAQ (reference sequence). V was trimmed by 1 base and J by 5 bases, leaving 12 bases between them. Written as DNA, the CDR3 is TGTGCCAGCAGCTTAGACCGGGTATCCAACAATGAGCAGTTCTTC. This sequence encodes CASSLDRVSNNEQFF.

This chain joins TRBV10-1 and TRBJ2-5; 7 nucleotides align to TRBD2. Germline-derived CDR1 and CDR2 are WNHNN and SYGVQD (reference sequence). This CDR3 spans 16 amino acids. The V and J ends lost 0 bases and 2 bases, in that order; junction bases with no gene match: 6. The CDR3 region is CASSESSGAGQETQYF. For the CDR3, the DNA is TGCGCCAGCAGTGAGTCGTCGGGAGCGGGGCAAGAGACCCAGTACTTC.

The chain recombines TRBV29-1 with TRBJ2-5; no clear D gene. Between the trimmed V and J ends, which lost 1 base and 2 bases, there was a span of 11 bases. The CDR3 contains 14 residues. Germline values: CDR1 SQVTM, CDR2 ANQGSEA. In DNA, the CDR3 is TGCAGCGTTGAAGGGAAGCGACTTCAAGAGACCCAGTACTTC. Encoded protein: CSVEGKRLQETQYF.

This clonotype was observed many times. The chain carries TRBV20-1 and TRBJ2-5; 9 bases align to TRBD1. In germline, CDR1 is DFQATT, CDR2 SNEGSKA (reference sequence). V trimming: 6 bases; J trimming: 3 bases; junction bases outside the gene matches: 2. The CDR3 covers 12 residues. The CDR3 DNA is TGCAGTGCCGGGACAGGGAAAGAGACCCAGTACTTC. Its translation is CSAGTGKETQYF.

The chain's CDR3 is CASSVMSGQGAYDTQYF. CDR3 sequence (DNA): TGTGCCAGCAGCGTTATGTCAGGACAGGGGGCATATGATACGCAGTATTTT. The chain joins TRBV9 to TRBJ2-3, with 11 positions matching TRBD1. J lost 6 bases, V lost 2 bases, and 11 bases had no gene match. CDR3 length equals 17 residues. Germline values: CDR1 SGDLS, CDR2 YYNGEE.

This clonotype has a handful of counts. V usage is TRBV27 and J usage is TRBJ2-5; 7 bases are a match to TRBD1. V was clipped by 2 bases and J by 7 bases; unmatched bases: 10. The germline CDR1 and CDR2 sequences are MNHEY and SMNVEV (reference sequence). This CDR3 comprises 15 residues. The CDR3 loop is CASSLSPGTALTQYF. The CDR3 region has the DNA TGTGCCAGCAGTTTAAGCCCCGGGACAGCCCTGACCCAGTACTTC.

This clonotype occurred a few times. The chain uses TRBV3-1 and TRBJ2-7; D is undetermined. CDR1 is LGHDT and CDR2 is YNNKEL in the germline V gene (reference sequence). This CDR3 has 12 amino acids. V dropped 3 bases and J dropped 6 bases, with 9 bases sitting between them. CDR3 sequence: CASSQLDTEQYF. The CDR3, as DNA: TGTGCCAGCAGCCAGCTGGATACCGAGCAGTACTTC.

J is TRBJ2-5 and V is TRBV6-4; no definite D call. The J call may not be correct, given that the DNA end is closer to TRBJ2-7. The CDR3 loop spans 14 amino acids. CDR1 is MRHNA, CDR2 SNTAGT, per germline. The chain's CDR3 is CASSDSERASEQYF. The CDR3 DNA sequence: TGTGCCAGCAGTGACTCGGAAAGGGCCAGCGAGCAGTACTTC.

This clonotype has a count of ten or more. V usage is TRBV24-1 and J usage is TRBJ2-1; D is unresolved. V was shortened by 1 base and J by 5 bases, with 2 bases between the two germline ends. The CDR3 runs to 12 residues. CDR1 and CDR2 (germline): KGHDR, SFDVKD. The DNA for the CDR3 is TGTGCCACCAGTGATTTCGACAATGAGCAGTTCTTC. Translated: CATSDFDNEQFF.

In regard to this clonotype: A read error may account for a junction end that differs from germline. This chain uses TRBV14 with TRBJ2-1; a weak D match, TRBD1 (6 bases). The germline V gene encodes CDR1 SGHDN and CDR2 FVKESK. This CDR3 region has 16 residues. Written as DNA, the CDR3 is TGTGCGAGCAGCCCACTAGGGACAAGGGTAGCTTATGAGCAGTTCTTC. This gives the protein CASSPLGTRVAYEQFF.

The chain has TRBV7-9 and TRBJ2-1; 9 positions match TRBD1. The V segment lost 5 bases and the J segment 9 bases; nucleotides outside the gene matches: 14. The CDR3 is 16 amino acids. The germline V gene has CDR1 SEHNR and CDR2 FQNEAQ (reference sequence). Here the CDR3 reads CASSPIRDRVGGEQFF. Written as DNA, the CDR3 is TGTGCCAGCAGCCCCATCCGGGACAGGGTGGGTGGTGAGCAGTTCTTC.

The chain has TRBV12-5 and TRBJ2-1; 9 positions match TRBD2. This CDR3 has 16 residues. The germline V gene has CDR1 LGHNT and CDR2 FRNRAP. V dropped 0 bases and J dropped 6; count of bases not matched to a gene: 6. CDR3 sequence: CASGLVLAGDPNEQFF. CDR3 nucleotides: TGTGCTAGTGGTTTGGTATTAGCGGGAGACCCCAATGAGCAGTTCTTC.

This chain joins TRBV28 and TRBJ1-5; 7 bases are a match to TRBD1. CDR3 length equals 15 residues. Germline values: CDR1 MDHEN, CDR2 SYDVKM. Losses at the gene ends were 5 bases for V and 4 bases for J; bases not matched to a gene: 8. Here the CDR3 reads CASSARGTANQPQHF. In DNA form, the CDR3 reads TGTGCCAGCAGTGCGAGAGGGACAGCGAATCAGCCCCAGCATTTT.

This clonotype was observed a handful of times. This CDR3 is CASSPSGRTSYNEQFF. In DNA form, the CDR3 reads TGTGCCAGCAGCCCTAGCGGGAGGACCTCCTACAATGAGCAGTTCTTC. The V gene is TRBV2, the J gene TRBJ2-1, with 11 bases aligning to TRBD2. The CDR3 has 16 residues. Losses at the gene ends were 6 bases for V and 0 bases for J; bases not matched to a gene: 4. CDR1 and CDR2 (germline): SNHLY, FYNNEI.

The J gene is TRBJ2-1, the V gene TRBV7-3; 9 bases fit TRBD1. The V segment lost 5 bases and the J segment 7 bases; nucleotides outside the gene matches: 9. This CDR3 spans 15 amino acids. Germline lookup yields CDR1 SGHTA and CDR2 FQGTGA. The CDR3 DNA is TGTGCCAGCAGCAAGTTGGGACAGGGTGAGAATGAGCAGTTCTTC. This codes for CASSKLGQGENEQFF.

The chain combines TRBV25-1 with TRBJ1-3, with D tentatively TRBD1 (6 bases). Trimming pared 3 bases from V and 4 bases from J, leaving 16 bases between. CDR3 length: 16 residues. Germline loops: CDR1 MGHDK, CDR2 SYGVNS. The DNA of the CDR3 is TGTGCCAGCAGTGAGTTCGGGGGGGCAGGAGGAAACACCATATATTTT. Translating gives CASSEFGGAGGNTIYF. The variable domain in full, completed from reference TRBV25-1 and TRBJ1-3, reads EADIYQTPRYLVIGTGKKITLECSQTMGHDKMYWYQQDPGMELHLIHYSYGVNSTEKGDLSSESTVSRIRTEHFPLTLESARPSHTSQYLCASSEFGGAGGNTIYFGEGSWLTVV.

This clonotype came up a few times. The chain combines TRBV6-2 or TRBV6-3 with TRBJ1-5, with TRBD1 matching over 7 bases. Germline assignment: CDR1 MNHEY and CDR2 SVGEGT. The CDR3 length is 15 residues. The ends lost 4 bases at V and 7 bases at J; junction bases unmatched: 10. As DNA, the CDR3 is TGTGCCAGCAGTTTCACCGGGGACAGTATGCAGCCCCAGCATTTT. This gives the protein CASSFTGDSMQPQHF.

The chain uses TRBV10-3 and TRBJ2-1; TRBD1 aligns across 7 bases. V gave up 10 bases and J gave up 9 bases; unmatched junction bases: 18. This CDR3 comprises 15 residues. Per the germline V gene, CDR1 is ENHRY and CDR2 is SYGVKD. The CDR3 DNA follows: TGTGCCACCGGACAGGACGGAGGATGGGGAAGTGAGCAGTTCTTC. Translated: CATGQDGGWGSEQFF.

The V call is TRBV7-2, the J call TRBJ2-5; the match to TRBD2 covers 9 bases. V shed 3 bases and J 4 bases; nucleotides not matched to a gene: 9. The germline CDR1 and CDR2 sequences are SGHTA and FQGNSA. The CDR3 loop spans 16 amino acids. The CDR3 reads CASSFELSGSGETQYF. For the CDR3, the DNA is TGTGCCAGCAGCTTCGAGCTTAGCGGGAGTGGAGAGACCCAGTACTTC. Full variable domain (remainder filled in from reference TRBV7-2 and TRBJ2-5): GAGVSQSPSNKVTEKGKDVELRCDPISGHTALYWYRQSLGQGLEFLIYFQGNSAPDKSGLPSDRFSAERTGGSVSTLTIQRTQQEDSAVYLCASSFELSGSGETQYFGPGTRLLVL.

The chain recombines TRBV29-1 with TRBJ2-4; D call uncertain. The end of the DNA aligns better with TRBJ2-7, so the J call may be wrong. CDR1 and CDR2 (germline): SQVTM, ANQGSEA. The CDR3 length is 13 residues. The CDR3 DNA sequence: TGCAGCGTTTGCCGCCAGGCTTCGTACGAGCAGTACTTC. Its protein is CSVCRQASYEQYF.

This clonotype was seen a few times. The chain joins TRBV7-2 to TRBJ2-4; tentatively, D is TRBD2 (6 bases). The J call may be in error: the DNA end matches TRBJ2-5 better. CDR1 is SGHTA and CDR2 is FQGNSA in the germline V gene. The CDR3 loop spans 14 amino acids. CDR3 coding DNA: TGTGCCAGCAGCCCCGGGAGTCGGGGGGAGACCCAGTACTTC. This sequence encodes CASSPGSRGETQYF.

This clonotype was picked up a small number of times. V usage is TRBV3-1 and J usage is TRBJ2-7; TRBD1 matches at 8 bases. Germline V lookup: CDR1 LGHDT, CDR2 YNNKEL (reference sequence). The CDR3 contains 15 residues. Trimming removed 4 bases from V and 0 bases from J; junction bases left unmatched: 5. CDR3 region: CASSPQGALSYEQYF. In DNA, the CDR3 is TGTGCCAGCAGCCCTCAGGGGGCTCTCTCCTACGAGCAGTACTTC.

This clonotype occurred a few times. This chain links TRBV2 with TRBJ2-7; 8 bases are a match to TRBD1. The CDR3 extends over 12 amino acids. J was trimmed by 4 bases and V by 6 bases; bases with no gene match: 2. The germline CDR1 and CDR2 sequences are SNHLY and FYNNEI. In DNA, the CDR3 is TGTGCCAGCAGGGACAGGGAATACGAGCAGTACTTC. Its translation is CASRDREYEQYF.

The chain uses TRBV5-6 and TRBJ2-1, with TRBD2 as a possible D gene (8 bases). CDR1 SGHDT and CDR2 YYEEEE come from the germline V gene. This CDR3 is 16 amino acids long. Trimming removed 4 bases at V and 6 bases at J, with 20 bases between. The CDR3 here is CASSRGGQQASNEQFF. The DNA of the CDR3 is TGTGCCAGCAGCCGGGGGGGACAGCAGGCGTCCAATGAGCAGTTCTTC. Supplemented by reference TRBV5-6 and TRBJ2-1, the full variable domain reads DAGVTQSPTHLIKTRGQQVTLRCSPKSGHDTVSWYQQALGQGPQFIFQYYEEEERQRGNFPDRFSGHQFPNYSSELNVNALLLGDSALYLCASSRGGQQASNEQFFGPGTRLTVL.

This clonotype has more than one count but fewer than ten. V usage is TRBV2 and J usage is TRBJ2-7, with D perhaps TRBD2 (5 bases). V lost 6 bases and J 1 base, leaving 16 bases between the germline ends. Per germline, CDR1 SNHLY and CDR2 FYNNEI. This CDR3 has 15 residues. CDR3 in DNA: TGTGCCAGCAGGGACGAACGGGAAGCATCCTACGAGCAGTACTTC. Its translation is CASRDEREASYEQYF.

V is TRBV7-6 and J is TRBJ2-3; TRBD2 aligns across 7 bases. V was clipped by 3 bases and J by 0 bases; unmatched bases: 6. The CDR3 contains 16 residues. In germline, CDR1 is SGHVS, CDR2 FNYEAQ. The CDR3 DNA reads as TGTGCCAGCAGCTTCGGCGGGAGTAGGAGCACAGATACGCAGTATTTT. This translates into CASSFGGSRSTDTQYF.

The CDR3 sequence: CSASLVRTGDRYGYTF. CDR3 nucleotides: TGCAGTGCTAGTTTAGTCCGGACAGGGGACCGCTATGGCTACACCTTC. The chain employs TRBV20-1 and TRBJ1-2; the match to TRBD1 covers 9 bases. The V and J ends lost 3 bases and 4 bases, in that order; junction bases with no gene match: 12. This CDR3 region has 16 residues. Germline V gives CDR1 DFQATT, CDR2 SNEGSKA (reference sequence).